This passage covers 18 T cell receptor beta chains from one sample sequenced in a study of shared clonotypes between healthy human individuals (dated by TCRdb to 2019 to 2021). Preparation of the library involved the immunoSEQ multiplex PCR assay. This immuneACCESS table, as held by TCRdb, lists in-frame sequences with V and J called but not all clones. Of the missing ones, under half trace to an unresolved V gene in checked studies; the others have no known cause. In all, the sample holds 400,000 to 600,000 clones, and roughly 77% of those were seen once. The biggest ten clones account for around 13% of the sample. The sequenced material came from PBMCs. The receptors were gathered from a woman aged 40 to 50 in good health. Some clones in this sample may be carry-over from other donors' samples.

CDR3 amino acids: CASSSDINYGYTF. DNA of the CDR3: TGTGCCAGCAGTTCCGATATTAACTATGGCTACACCTTC. The chain links TRBV28 to TRBJ1-2, with D hard to call. The CDR3 loop spans 13 amino acids. The germline gives CDR1 MDHEN, CDR2 SYDVKM. V dropped 4 bases and J dropped 1 base, with 7 bases sitting between them.

This CDR3 is CASRLTATLGYEQYF. The CDR3 region has the DNA TGTGCAAGTCGCCTTACCGCAACACTAGGCTACGAGCAGTACTTC. V is TRBV12-2 and J is TRBJ2-7; the table's D call, TRBD2, has no DNA check behind it. TRBV12-2 is a documented pseudogene. This CDR3 spans 15 amino acids.

The chain has TRBV9 and TRBJ2-1; 14 bases line up with TRBD2. V shed 3 bases and J 8 bases; nucleotides not matched to a gene: 7. The CDR3 sequence is 16 residues long. The germline CDR1 and CDR2 sequences are SGDLS and YYNGEE. CDR3 amino acids: CASSARLAGGPYEQFF. CDR3 sequence (DNA): TGTGCCAGCAGCGCACGACTAGCGGGAGGGCCGTATGAGCAGTTCTTC.

V usage is TRBV15 and J usage is TRBJ2-7; tentatively, D is TRBD1 (6 bases). Germline V gene lookup returns CDR1 LNHNV and CDR2 YYDKDF (reference sequence). V lost 3 bases and J lost 4, with 10 bases in between. The CDR3 is made up of 13 amino acids. The CDR3 protein is CATSSADRYEQYF. CDR3 sequence (DNA): TGTGCCACCAGCAGCGCAGACAGGTACGAGCAGTACTTC.

The chain uses TRBV7-9 and TRBJ2-2, with 7 bases that match TRBD2. Germline-derived CDR1 and CDR2 are SEHNR and FQNEAQ (reference sequence). After removal of 5 bases from V and 5 bases from J, the junction contained 8 bases not matched to a gene. The CDR3 is 15 amino acids. Here the CDR3 DNA reads TGTGCCAGCAGCCCGACTAGCCTGGTTACCGGGGAGCTGTTTTTT. Amino acids: CASSPTSLVTGELFF.

The chain couples TRBV7-9 to TRBJ2-3; D possibly corresponds to TRBD2 (6 bases). This CDR3 has 15 residues. With 1 base removed from V and 2 bases from J, the gap between germline ends came to 10 bases. In germline, CDR1 is SEHNR, CDR2 FQNEAQ (reference sequence). This CDR3 reads CASSLVGGDTDTQYF. The CDR3 DNA reads as TGTGCCAGCAGCTTAGTGGGAGGAGACACAGATACGCAGTATTTT.

This clone has ten or more counts. The rearrangement uses TRBV4-2 and TRBJ1-1, with 10 nucleotides matching TRBD1. Germline V lookup: CDR1 LGHNA, CDR2 YNFKEQ. There are 16 residues in the CDR3. The J segment lost 3 bases and the V segment lost 5 bases, leaving 9 bases of the junction unmatched. This chain's CDR3 is CASSLGTGVEDTEAFF. The CDR3 nucleotides are TGTGCCAGCAGCTTGGGGACAGGGGTTGAGGACACTGAAGCTTTCTTT.

This clone has at least ten counts. V and J are TRBV7-2 and TRBJ1-2; TRBD1 matches 9 bases. The germline CDR1 and CDR2 sequences are SGHTA and FQGNSA. The ends lost 5 bases at V and 0 bases at J; junction bases unmatched: 16. CDR3 size: 19 residues. The CDR3 nucleotides read TGTGCCAGCAGCAGAACAGGGGGCGGCTTAACCCCTGCTAACTATGGCTACACCTTC. Amino acid sequence: CASSRTGGGLTPANYGYTF.

The rearrangement links TRBV6-6 to TRBJ1-5, with D perhaps TRBD1 (5 bases). V lost 5 bases to trimming and J lost 7 bases, with 12 bases between them. This CDR3 is 13 amino acids long. The germline V gene has CDR1 MNHNY and CDR2 SVGAGI (reference sequence). Here the CDR3 DNA reads TGTGCCAGCAGTACCAGGGAATCCCAGCCCCAGCATTTT. Protein: CASSTRESQPQHF.

The chain recombines TRBV21-1 with TRBJ2-5; the table's D call of TRBD1 was not tested on the DNA. TRBV21-1 is a pseudogene locus. This CDR3 has 13 residues. CDR3 sequence (DNA): TGTGCCAGCAGGATCAATGACAGGGCGACCCAGTACTTC. The encoded protein is CASRINDRATQYF.

Concerning this clone itself: The same CDR3 is also encoded by other DNA sequences in this sample. Written as DNA, the CDR3 is TGCGCCAGCAGCCCCGGACTAGCTTCGTACGAGCAGTACTTC. Amino acids: CASSPGLASYEQYF. The chain is built from TRBV5-1 and TRBJ2-7; TRBD2 aligns across 8 bases. V shed 4 bases, J shed 4 bases, and the junction held 7 bases outside the gene matches. CDR1 and CDR2 from the germline V gene are SGHRS and YFSETQ. CDR3 length equals 14 residues.

This clone was seen a single time. The chain employs TRBV29-1 and TRBJ2-7; 12 bases align to TRBD2. Germline-derived CDR1 and CDR2 are SQVTM and ANQGSEA. This CDR3 contains 13 residues. V was pared by 4 bases and J by 4 bases, with 2 bases of the junction left unmatched. The CDR3 loop is CSVATSGSYEQYF. The DNA of the CDR3 is TGCAGCGTTGCGACTAGCGGGAGTTACGAGCAGTACTTC.

The chain's CDR3 is CASSRQGAETQYF. CDR3 DNA: TGTGCCAGCAGCCGTCAGGGGGCAGAGACCCAGTACTTC. The chain carries TRBV28 and TRBJ2-5; 8 positions agree with TRBD1. Germline values: CDR1 MDHEN, CDR2 SYDVKM. V lost 6 bases, J lost 4 bases, and 4 bases stayed unmatched. This CDR3 contains 13 residues.

This clone showed up just a few times. The rearrangement uses TRBV9 and TRBJ1-4; D uncertain. The CDR3 runs to 17 residues. From germline, CDR1 is SGDLS and CDR2 YYNGEE. The V end lost 0 bases, the J end lost 0 bases, and 12 bases lay between the germline ends. The CDR3 spells CASSVGWDPATNEKLFF. DNA for the CDR3: TGTGCCAGCAGCGTAGGATGGGATCCCGCAACTAATGAAAAACTGTTTTTT.

This clone showed up just once. The chain carries TRBV7-2 and TRBJ1-1; D is unresolved. The ends were cut back, 6 bases at V and 1 base at J, with 9 bases in the middle. The CDR3 totals 13 residues. Germline V gene data show CDR1 as SGHTA and CDR2 as FQGNSA. This CDR3 is CASRLGQNTEAFF. In DNA, the CDR3 is TGTGCCAGCAGGTTGGGTCAGAACACTGAAGCTTTCTTT.

This clone was detected a few times. This chain links TRBV10-2 with TRBJ2-7, with a possible D match to TRBD1 (6 bases). CDR3 length: 14 residues. Germline V lookup: CDR1 WSHSY, CDR2 SAAADI. V was trimmed by 4 bases and J by 2 bases, leaving 12 bases between them. In DNA, the CDR3 is TGCGCCAGCAGTGTTTGGGCAGGGGCCTACGAGCAGTACTTC. Translating it yields CASSVWAGAYEQYF.

The CDR3 region has the DNA TGTGCCAGTAGTATTCGGGTGCGTCCCTCCTACGAGCAGTACTTC. It codes for CASSIRVRPSYEQYF. The chain uses TRBV19 and TRBJ2-7; D gene unclear. V shed 3 bases and J shed 0 bases, with 12 bases lying between them. From germline, CDR1 is LNHDA and CDR2 SQIVND (reference sequence). This CDR3 comprises 15 residues. Full variable domain (remainder filled in from reference TRBV19 and TRBJ2-7): DGGITQSPKYLFRKEGQNVTLSCEQNLNHDAMYWYRQDPGQGLRLIYYSQIVNDFQKGDIAEGYSVSREKKESFPLTVTSAQKNPTAFYLCASSIRVRPSYEQYFGPGTRLTVT.

V and J are TRBV18 and TRBJ1-1; D remains ambiguous. Between the trimmed V and J ends, which lost 2 bases and 1 base, there was a span of 8 bases. This CDR3 is 14 amino acids long. Germline values: CDR1 KGHSH, CDR2 LQKENI. CDR3: CASSPNGPNTEAFF. CDR3 in DNA: TGTGCCAGCTCACCAAATGGACCGAACACTGAAGCTTTCTTT.